This T cell receptor (beta chain) was documented in a study of siplizumab effects on memory and regulatory T cells (dated by TCRdb to the late 2010s). With respect to the entire study: The study looked at the effect of siplizumab, an anti-CD2 antibody, on alloreactive T-cell subsets in allogeneic mixed lymphocyte reactions made from human PBMCs.

Overall study outcomes, separate from this receptor: No functional confirmation was obtained for the suppressive function of proliferating Tregs from siplizumab cultures. In reactions with siplizumab, an average of about 69% of mappable alloreactive CD4+ clones were Treg-derived, compared with 25% to 30% in control reactions. Sequences below about 10^-5 frequency were poorly captured, so only a minor fraction of alloreactive clones could be mapped to unstimulated subsets. Siplizumab significantly reduced the cumulative frequency of alloreactive sequences traceable to unstimulated CD4+ memory T cells. Compared with memory T cells, unstimulated naive T cells appeared more diverse, and naive cells seemed to make a substantial contribution to the alloresponse. For roughly 75-95% of proliferating CD4+ or CD8+ clones, no naive or memory phenotype could be assigned.

The library came from the immunoSEQ multiplex PCR assay. Roughly 10^5 TCR templates per sample were assayed on the deep sequencing platform. Genomic DNA extracted from sorted T cells was the material used for TCRbeta CDR3 sequencing. The published analysis was carried out like this. The R programming language was used for the clonal analysis of the TCRbeta CDR3 data. Comparing unstimulated samples against CFSE-low samples taken after the reaction was how alloreactive CD4+ and CD8+ clones were defined. By matching sequences to the repertoires of sorted unstimulated Treg and non-Treg cells, each alloreactive CD4+ clone was assigned a regulatory or non-regulatory origin. TCRdb carries this immuneACCESS record with in-frame sequences only. Its versions omit some clonotypes, under half of them owing to an unresolved V gene in the studies checked, with the rest unexplained. The V and J calls and the clone size are those of that table, but D and trimming were determined from the DNA. The sample includes some 96,000 clones, with about 91% observed a single time. The ten largest clones capture about 0.15% of the sample.

V is cut back by 3 bases and J by 2 bases, with 12 bases in the junction unmatched. The CDR3 has 17 amino acids, counting the end cysteine and phenylalanine. Only the CDR3 DNA stays, 51 bases, in frame from base 1. The germline V gene provides CDR1 SGHRS and CDR2 YFSETQ. Sorted unstimulated T cells and proliferating T cells recovered from mixed lymphocyte reactions underwent TCRbeta CDR3 sequencing. Fresh whole blood from ten HLA-typed healthy donors was used as the source from which PBMCs were isolated. On this clone: Its antigen is still unknown. No quality values exist for individual bases; no much larger clone is one base distant.

This clonotype originated in a human donor in good health. The chain links TRBV5-1 with TRBJ2-3, and 7 bases in between align with TRBD2. The sequenced material came from CD4+ T cells sorted from blood. The CDR3 region has the sequence CASSYNSPGLNTDTQYF. The nucleotides are TGCGCCAGCAGCTATAATTCCCCGGGACTAAACACAGATACGCAGTATTTT.